Presented here are 12 T cell receptor beta chains from one specimen sequenced in a study of T cell responses to AZD1222 COVID-19 vaccine. The data were produced by immunoSEQ multiplex PCR, yet TCRdb's version contains in-frame clones alone and is incomplete. The repertoire holds 150,000 or so clones, with under 95% as singletons. The material sequenced was peripheral blood, taken on day 0 of MenACWY control vaccination. The receptors were gathered from an adult in good health.

The rearrangement joins TRBV25-1 to TRBJ1-2, with 8 bases lining up with TRBD1. The J segment lost 8 bases and the V segment lost 2 bases, leaving 7 bases of the junction unmatched. Germline V gene data show CDR1 as MGHDK and CDR2 as SYGVNS. The length of the CDR3 is 14 residues. The CDR3 here is CASSEGRGLKGYTF. The CDR3 nucleotides are TGTGCCAGCAGTGAAGGCAGGGGGCTCAAAGGCTACACCTTC.

The J gene is TRBJ2-3, the V gene TRBV5-1; D tentatively fits TRBD1 or TRBD2 (5 bases each). Germline-derived CDR1 and CDR2 are SGHRS and YFSETQ. Trimming cost V 6 bases and J 3 bases, with 14 bases left between them. The CDR3 length is 14 residues. The CDR3 protein is CASTPGTGTDTQYF. The CDR3 DNA reads TGCGCCAGCACCCCAGGGACGGGTACAGATACGCAGTATTTT.

The gene calls are TRBV11-2 and TRBJ1-2; D remains unclear. V lost 0 bases and J lost 0, with 23 bases in between. The germline CDR1 and CDR2 sequences are SGHAT and FQNNGV. This CDR3 has 20 amino acids. Here the CDR3 reads CASSLDYANIGWGANYGYTF. CDR3 DNA: TGTGCCAGCAGCTTAGATTATGCAAACATTGGGTGGGGAGCTAACTATGGCTACACCTTC.

The chain is built from TRBV7-2 and TRBJ1-6; TRBD1 matches at 10 bases. Germline V gene sequence: CDR1 SGHTA, CDR2 FQGNSA. The CDR3 is made up of 17 amino acids. The J segment lost 8 bases and the V segment lost 5 bases, leaving 12 bases of the junction unmatched. For the CDR3, the DNA is TGTGCCAGCAGCCCCAGACAGGGGGCGAGATTCGATTCACCCCTCCACTTT. It is translated as CASSPRQGARFDSPLHF. Full variable domain (remainder filled in from reference TRBV7-2 and TRBJ1-6): GAGVSQSPSNKVTEKGKDVELRCDPISGHTALYWYRQSLGQGLEFLIYFQGNSAPDKSGLPSDRFSAERTGGSVSTLTIQRTQQEDSAVYLCASSPRQGARFDSPLHFGNGTRLTVT.

The chain couples TRBV6-5 to TRBJ1-2; 7 nucleotides match TRBD1. This CDR3 contains 15 residues. V lost 4 bases to trimming and J lost 2 bases; unmatched junction nucleotides: 7. Looked up from germline, CDR1 is MNHEY and CDR2 is SVGAGI. The CDR3 sequence is CASSFLDRTNYGYTF. The CDR3 nucleotides are TGTGCCAGCAGTTTTCTGGACAGGACAAACTATGGCTACACCTTC.

The V and J genes are TRBV21-1 and TRBJ1-2; TRBD1 is the table's D call and was not checked against the DNA. TRBV21-1 corresponds to a pseudogene. The CDR3 loop spans 12 amino acids. CDR3 sequence reads: CASSKKGNGYTF. Written as DNA, the CDR3 is TGTGCCAGCAGCAAAAAGGGGAATGGCTACACCTTC.

The chain is built from TRBV13 and TRBJ2-1; no definite D call. With 5 bases removed from V and 1 base from J, the gap between germline ends came to 9 bases. This CDR3 contains 14 residues. Germline CDR1 PRHDT, CDR2 FYEKMQ (reference sequence). CDR3 protein: CASSETESYNEQFF. The CDR3 nucleotides are TGTGCCAGCAGCGAAACGGAGTCCTACAATGAGCAGTTCTTC. The full variable domain, completed using reference TRBV13 and TRBJ2-1, is AAGVIQSPRHLIKEKRETATLKCYPIPRHDTVYWYQQGPGQDPQFLISFYEKMQSDKGSIPDRFSAQQFSDYHSELNMSSLELGDSALYFCASSETESYNEQFFGPGTRLTVL.

The CDR3 DNA reads TGCAGCGTTGAATCATTGGGACAGCGCGAGACCCAGTACTTC. It codes for CSVESLGQRETQYF. This chain links TRBV29-1 with TRBJ2-5; 7 bases match TRBD1. This CDR3 has 14 residues. Germline V gene data show CDR1 as SQVTM and CDR2 as ANQGSEA. Trimming cost V 2 bases and J 5 bases; bases outside gene matches: 8. Using reference TRBV29-1 and TRBJ2-5 for the parts outside the CDR3, the full variable domain is SAVISQKPSRDICQRGTSLTIQCQVDSQVTMMFWYRQQPGQSLTLIATANQGSEATYESGFVIDKFPISRPNLTFSTLTVSNMSPEDSSIYLCSVESLGQRETQYFGPGTRLLVL.

CDR3 DNA sequence: TGTGCCAGCAGCTTAGGGGCAAACACTGAAGCTTTCTTT. It is translated as CASSLGANTEAFF. The rearrangement links TRBV7-2 to TRBJ1-1; D remains ambiguous. Germline V lookup: CDR1 SGHTA, CDR2 FQGNSA. Trimming shortened V by 1 base and J by 2 bases, and 5 bases separated the two germline ends. The CDR3 contains 13 residues.

This chain uses TRBV19 with TRBJ1-6; D is possibly TRBD1 (5 bases). CDR1 and CDR2 (germline): LNHDA, SQIVND (reference sequence). V was clipped by 7 bases and J by 7 bases, with 14 bases between them. This CDR3 region has 14 residues. The CDR3: CASKGTLDNSPLHF. In nucleotides, the CDR3 is TGTGCCAGTAAGGGGACCTTAGACAATTCACCCCTCCACTTT.

Concerning this clone itself: This sample also contains other DNA sequences that code for the same CDR3. The CDR3 region is CASSSGYGYTF. Written as DNA, the CDR3 is TGTGCCAGCAGTTCAGGTTATGGCTACACCTTC. This chain uses TRBV12-3 or TRBV12-4 with TRBJ1-2; D gene unclear. There are 11 residues in the CDR3. The V and J ends lost 4 bases and 5 bases respectively, with 5 bases between them.

This chain connects TRBV10-1 to TRBJ1-2; D is uncertain. Germline CDR1 and CDR2: WNHNN and SYGVQD (reference sequence). V lost 0 bases to trimming and J lost 4 bases, with 12 bases between them. The CDR3 loop spans 15 amino acids. The CDR3 here is CASSESPDGLYGYTF. The CDR3 bases are TGCGCCAGCAGTGAGTCGCCCGACGGACTCTATGGCTACACCTTC.